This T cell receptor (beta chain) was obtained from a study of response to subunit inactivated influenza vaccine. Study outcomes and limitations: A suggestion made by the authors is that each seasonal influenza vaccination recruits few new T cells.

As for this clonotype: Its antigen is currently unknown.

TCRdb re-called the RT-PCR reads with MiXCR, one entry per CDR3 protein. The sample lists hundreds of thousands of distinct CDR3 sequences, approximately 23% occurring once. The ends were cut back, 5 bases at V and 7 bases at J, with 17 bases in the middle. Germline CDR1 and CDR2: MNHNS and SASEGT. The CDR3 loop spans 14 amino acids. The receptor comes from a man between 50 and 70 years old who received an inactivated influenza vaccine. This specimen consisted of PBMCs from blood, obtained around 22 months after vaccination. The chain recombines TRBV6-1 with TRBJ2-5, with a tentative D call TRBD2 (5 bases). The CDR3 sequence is CASSQDLEEGTQYF. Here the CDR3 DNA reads TGTGCCAGCAGTCAGGATCTAGAAGAGGGGACCCAGTACTTC.